Reported below is one TCR beta chain. This sample was taken from a study of blood T cell repertoires in COVID-19. Study context: COVID-19 samples, acute and convalescent, were from the United States, Italy and Spain. T cells, B-cell-depleted T cells, or PBMCs supplied cDNA or gDNA.

CDR3 length: 13 residues. The germline V and J ends were trimmed by 0 bases and 7 bases, with 8 bases remaining between them. Germline CDR1 reads LGHDT; CDR2 reads YNNKEL (reference sequence). Participant ages covered roughly 18 to 89 years across around 25 US areas. Participant-given clinical history determined each cohort assignment. Libraries were prepared by immunoSEQ multiplex PCR; TCRdb keeps only in-frame clonotypes and omits some of them. The sample lists approximately 220,000 clones, around 82% seen once, with 7.4% in the top ten. This chain links TRBV3-1 (or the pseudogene TRBV3-2) with TRBJ2-3; D not resolved. The sequence came from a woman between 40 and 50 years old with acute COVID-19. Sequencing used PBMCs or T cells enriched from blood (not recorded which). The CDR3: CASSQDLKNTQYF. The CDR3 DNA reads as TGTGCCAGCAGCCAAGATCTTAAAAATACGCAGTATTTT.